This TCR beta chain was recovered during a study of T-cell reconstitution after alpha-beta-depleted transplantation in children. This CDR3 has 14 residues. V lost 3 bases and J 6 bases, leaving 15 bases between the germline ends. Per germline, CDR1 KGHSH and CDR2 LQKENI. Library preparation (for TCRbeta) was performed with unique molecular identifiers. MiXCR was run by TCRdb on the PCR reads, yielding one entry per CDR3 protein. The repertoire consists of approximately 200,000 distinct CDR3 sequences, with roughly 14% occurring once and the leading ten covering around 14%. This clonotype was seen a few times.

The specimen comprised PBMCs from the stem cell graft donor, sampled from the stem cell graft. The V gene is TRBV18, the J gene TRBJ2-7, with D possibly matching TRBD2 (5 bases). This clonotype originated in a human donor who donated a stem cell graft to a child with acute lymphoblastic leukemia. CDR3 protein: CASSPDFLRREQYF. CDR3 nucleotide sequence: TGTGCCAGCTCACCGGACTTTTTGAGGCGCGAGCAGTACTTC.